The 32 T cell receptor beta chains reported below all come from one sample, sequenced in a study of post-analysis software for immune sequencing data. What these receptors recognize is not known. Unique molecular identifiers were carried by the TCR beta cDNA libraries. One entry per CDR3 protein, called by TCRdb with MiXCR from the PCR reads. Counted here are 350,000 to 450,000 distinct CDR3 sequences, less than 40% occurring once; the ten biggest clones make up around 15%. Overall study results and limits: Patients had higher frequencies than controls of five TRBV segments, including TRBV5-6, TRBV5-1 and TRBV20-1.

Specimen: blood. Every receptor here comes from a girl aged 5 to 17 with multiple sclerosis.

The chain links TRBV5-5 to TRBJ2-7; the D call may be TRBD1 or TRBD2 (5 bases each). This CDR3 is 14 amino acids long. Trimming took 2 bases from V and 5 from J, leaving 14 bases between them. Germline V lookup: CDR1 SGHKS, CDR2 YYEKEE (reference sequence). This CDR3 is CASSLDGTRNEQYF. CDR3 sequence (DNA): TGTGCCAGCAGCTTAGACGGGACGAGGAACGAGCAGTACTTC.

The genes are TRBV29-1 and TRBJ1-4, with 7 bases matching TRBD1. V dropped 0 bases and J dropped 3; count of bases not matched to a gene: 4. Germline assignment: CDR1 SQVTM and CDR2 ANQGSEA. The CDR3 is 15 residues long. As DNA, the CDR3 is TGCAGCGTTGAAGAAGGGGGCCTCGCTAATGAAAAACTGTTTTTT. Translated, it gives CSVEEGGLANEKLFF.

This clonotype was seen only a few times. The V gene is TRBV20-1, the J gene TRBJ2-5; a weak D match, TRBD1 (7 bases). V dropped 3 bases and J dropped 4 bases, with 12 bases sitting between them. Per germline, CDR1 DFQATT and CDR2 SNEGSKA (reference sequence). This CDR3 is built from 13 residues. The CDR3 coding sequence is TGCAGTGCTAGTGGGCAGGGGGGAGAGACCCAGTACTTC. It is translated as CSASGQGGETQYF.

Only a few counts were recorded for this clonotype. V usage is TRBV6-6 and J usage is TRBJ2-7; D is undetermined. CDR3 length: 14 amino acids. V was pared by 6 bases and J by 6 bases, with 18 bases between. Germline V gene data show CDR1 as MNHNY and CDR2 as SVGAGI (reference sequence). CDR3 bases: TGTGCCAGCAGCCCTGGACCGAGGACGGGCGAGCAGTACTTC. The encoded protein is CASSPGPRTGEQYF.

In its sample, this clonotype was seen a few times. The CDR3 spells CAIGHMNTEAFF. The CDR3 coding sequence is TGTGCCATAGGACACATGAACACTGAAGCTTTCTTT. The rearrangement links TRBV10-3 to TRBJ1-1, with D possibly TRBD1 on 5 matching bases. Trimming removed 9 bases at V and 0 bases at J, with 8 bases between. CDR1 is ENHRY and CDR2 is SYGVKD in the germline V gene. The CDR3 extends over 12 amino acids.

The chain couples TRBV7-3 to TRBJ2-5; TRBD1 aligns across 9 bases. V dropped 5 bases and J dropped 5; count of bases not matched to a gene: 9. CDR3 size: 15 residues. Germline assignment: CDR1 SGHTA and CDR2 FQGTGA. CDR3 residues: CASSPGQGRLETQYF. As DNA, the CDR3 is TGTGCCAGCAGCCCGGGACAGGGACGTCTGGAGACCCAGTACTTC. Using reference TRBV7-3 and TRBJ2-5 for the parts outside the CDR3, the full variable domain is GAGVSQTPSNKVTEKGKYVELRCDPISGHTALYWYRQSLGQGPEFLIYFQGTGAADDSGLPNDRFFAVRPEGSVSTLKIQRTERGDSAVYLCASSPGQGRLETQYFGPGTRLLVL.

The CDR3 loop is CASSLRGDGETQYF. The CDR3 DNA is TGCGCCAGCAGCTTGAGGGGGGACGGGGAGACCCAGTACTTC. The rearrangement uses TRBV5-1 and TRBJ2-5; D tentatively reads TRBD1 or TRBD2 (6 bases each). Trimming took 1 base from V and 5 from J, leaving 12 bases between them. Germline CDR1 SGHRS, CDR2 YFSETQ. The CDR3 covers 14 residues.

This clonotype was detected ten times or more. The V gene is TRBV7-6, the J gene TRBJ2-3, with 7 positions matching TRBD1. Germline CDR1 is SGHVS and CDR2 is FNYEAQ. This CDR3 spans 14 amino acids. The ends lost 2 bases at V and 6 bases at J; junction bases unmatched: 5. The CDR3 sequence is CASSLSTGADTQYF. CDR3 DNA: TGTGCCAGCAGCTTATCCACAGGGGCCGATACGCAGTATTTT.

V and J are TRBV5-5 and TRBJ1-1, with D perhaps TRBD1 (5 bases). CDR3 length equals 16 residues. Germline V gene sequence: CDR1 SGHKS, CDR2 YYEKEE (reference sequence). V lost 1 base, J lost 1 base, and 14 bases lay in between. The CDR3 spells CASSLSDNRPNTEAFF. In DNA form, the CDR3 reads TGTGCCAGCAGCTTGTCGGACAACCGACCGAACACTGAAGCTTTCTTT.

V is TRBV20-1 and J is TRBJ2-3; 14 bases fit TRBD2. The V gene end was trimmed by 1 base and the J gene end by 2 bases; junction bases not matched to a gene: 11. Per the germline V gene, CDR1 is DFQATT and CDR2 is SNEGSKA (reference sequence). The CDR3 runs to 19 residues. As DNA, the CDR3 is TGCAGTGCTAGAGGAACCTTCGGACTAGCGGGGGGCTACACAGATACGCAGTATTTT. Translation gives CSARGTFGLAGGYTDTQYF.

This chain connects TRBV7-6 to TRBJ2-2; 12 bases match TRBD2. CDR3 length: 21 amino acids. With V trimmed by 5 bases and J by 1 base, 17 bases remained unmatched. The germline V gene encodes CDR1 SGHVS and CDR2 FNYEAQ. The CDR3: CASSPRAATSGGPVNTGELFF. CDR3 DNA sequence: TGTGCCAGCAGCCCAAGGGCGGCTACTAGCGGGGGGCCCGTGAACACCGGGGAGCTGTTTTTT.

This chain joins TRBV20-1 and TRBJ2-7; 10 bases are shared with TRBD2. The CDR3 runs 15 residues. V lost 3 bases to trimming and J lost 1 base; unmatched junction nucleotides: 6. Germline-derived CDR1 and CDR2 are DFQATT and SNEGSKA (reference sequence). The CDR3 loop reads CSASERAGGSYEQYF. In DNA form, the CDR3 reads TGCAGTGCTAGTGAGAGAGCGGGGGGGTCCTACGAGCAGTACTTC.

The V call is TRBV23-1, the J call TRBJ1-6; D remains unclear. TRBV23-1 is flagged as an ORF with uncertain function. This CDR3 is 10 amino acids long. The V end was cut by 6 bases, the J end by 7 bases, with 1 base between. CDR3 residues: CASRNSPLHF. In nucleotides, the CDR3 is TGCGCCAGCAGAAATTCACCCCTCCACTTT.

The V call is TRBV12-3 or TRBV12-4, the J call TRBJ1-2; maybe TRBD1 (5 bases). V lost 5 bases and J 6 bases, leaving 13 bases between the germline ends. The CDR3 contains 13 residues. Here the CDR3 DNA reads TGTGCCAGCAGTCCCGACAGCTACCATGGCTACACCTTC. It codes for CASSPDSYHGYTF.

The chain couples TRBV5-1 to TRBJ2-1, with D perhaps matching TRBD1 (5 bases). The CDR3 runs 17 residues. V was shortened by 1 base and J by 4 bases, with 18 bases between the two germline ends. Germline assignment: CDR1 SGHRS and CDR2 YFSETQ. The CDR3 nucleotides are TGCGCCAGCAGCTTGAGTACAAGGGGTCCCCTATACAATGAGCAGTTCTTC. It codes for CASSLSTRGPLYNEQFF. The full variable domain, its missing parts supplied by reference TRBV5-1 and TRBJ2-1, is KAGVTQTPRYLIKTRGQQVTLSCSPISGHRSVSWYQQTPGQGLQFLFEYFSETQRNKGNFPGRFSGRQFSNSRSEMNVSTLELGDSALYLCASSLSTRGPLYNEQFFGPGTRLTVL.

The chain combines TRBV7-9 with TRBJ2-1; 10 nucleotides line up with TRBD1. Germline-derived CDR1 and CDR2 are SEHNR and FQNEAQ (reference sequence). The V and J ends lost 1 base and 7 bases, in that order; junction bases with no gene match: 4. The CDR3 length is 15 residues. The CDR3: CASSLVPGQGNEQFF. The CDR3 region has the DNA TGTGCCAGCAGCTTAGTACCGGGACAGGGGAATGAGCAGTTCTTC. Using reference TRBV7-9 and TRBJ2-1 for the parts outside the CDR3, the full variable domain is DTGVSQNPRHKITKRGQNVTFRCDPISEHNRLYWYRQTLGQGPEFLTYFQNEAQLEKSRLLSDRFSAERPKGSFSTLEIQRTEQGDSAMYLCASSLVPGQGNEQFFGPGTRLTVL.

This clonotype came up a few times. The chain combines TRBV27 with TRBJ1-1; D ambiguous. The V gene's germline CDR1 is MNHEY and CDR2 SMNVEV (reference sequence). This CDR3 comprises 14 residues. V lost 3 bases, J lost 3 bases, and 11 bases lay in between. The CDR3 loop is CASSFSGEDTEAFF. The CDR3 DNA sequence: TGTGCCAGCAGTTTCTCGGGTGAAGACACTGAAGCTTTCTTT.

This clonotype was detected only a few times. This sequence joins TRBV6-2 or TRBV6-3 and TRBJ1-2, with a possible D match to TRBD1 (6 bases). Germline V CDR1 and CDR2: MNHEY, SVGEGT. V lost 4 bases and J 7 bases, leaving 16 bases between the germline ends. This CDR3 contains 14 residues. CDR3: CASSWNSGVSGYTF. CDR3 nucleotides: TGTGCCAGCAGTTGGAACTCAGGGGTCTCTGGCTACACCTTC.

The rearrangement links TRBV7-9 to TRBJ1-2, with 8 nucleotides matching TRBD1. J was trimmed by 7 bases and V by 5 bases; bases with no gene match: 3. CDR1 is SEHNR and CDR2 is FQNEAQ in the germline V gene (reference sequence). This CDR3 has 12 amino acids. The CDR3 spells CASSRDRIGYTF. In nucleotides, the CDR3 is TGTGCCAGCAGCCGGGACAGGATTGGCTACACCTTC.

The gene calls are TRBV20-1 and TRBJ2-5, with unresolved D. The ends were cut back, 5 bases at V and 2 bases at J, with 12 bases in the middle. This CDR3 is built from 13 residues. CDR1 and CDR2 from the germline V gene are DFQATT and SNEGSKA (reference sequence). This chain's CDR3 is CSARTVEQETQYF. The CDR3 coding sequence is TGCAGTGCTCGGACCGTCGAGCAAGAGACCCAGTACTTC.

The genes are TRBV6-1 and TRBJ1-2; 8 bases line up with TRBD1. This CDR3 has 14 residues. V was clipped by 8 bases and J by 3 bases; unmatched bases: 8. Germline V gives CDR1 MNHNS, CDR2 SASEGT. CDR3 nucleotides: TGTGCCAGCGAAAACGGACAGGGCTACTATGGCTACACCTTC. This codes for CASENGQGYYGYTF.

This clonotype showed up just a few times. The chain links TRBV7-2 to TRBJ2-7; a possible D gene is TRBD1 (5 bases). The germline V and J ends were trimmed by 5 bases and 6 bases, with 23 bases remaining between them. CDR1 is SGHTA and CDR2 is FQGNSA in the germline V gene. This CDR3 has 16 residues. CDR3 in DNA: TGTGCCAGCAGCCTACGGCCCCAGGGAATTGTAGGCGAGCAGTACTTC. It codes for CASSLRPQGIVGEQYF.

The chain recombines TRBV5-1 with TRBJ2-1; 9 nucleotides align to TRBD2. Unmatched junction bases numbered 15, after V lost 0 bases and J lost 8 bases. Germline CDR1 SGHRS, CDR2 YFSETQ. This CDR3 is 18 amino acids long. Here the CDR3 reads CASSLDFWGAGGMHEQFF. The CDR3 nucleotides read TGCGCCAGCAGCTTGGACTTCTGGGGAGCGGGGGGAATGCATGAGCAGTTCTTC.

The CDR3 DNA sequence: TGTGCCAGCAGCACCCCGACGGCAGGGTCGGGAGAGACCCAGTACTTC. Encoded protein: CASSTPTAGSGETQYF. V usage is TRBV9 and J usage is TRBJ2-5, with D perhaps matching TRBD1 (5 bases). V lost 4 bases and J 4 bases, leaving 20 bases between the germline ends. From germline, CDR1 is SGDLS and CDR2 YYNGEE. The CDR3 runs 16 residues. The full variable domain, completed using reference TRBV9 and TRBJ2-5, is DSGVTQTPKHLITATGQRVTLRCSPRSGDLSVYWYQQSLDQGLQFLIQYYNGEERAKGNILERFSAQQFPDLHSELNLSSLELGDSALYFCASSTPTAGSGETQYFGPGTRLLVL.

The chain couples TRBV5-4 to TRBJ2-1, with D perhaps matching TRBD1 (5 bases). The CDR3 consists of 13 residues. CDR1 and CDR2 (germline): SGHNT, YYREEE (reference sequence). The V end was cut by 0 bases, the J end by 7 bases, with 8 bases between. The CDR3 sequence: CASSLGRENEQFF. CDR3 nucleotides: TGTGCCAGCAGCTTGGGCAGGGAAAATGAGCAGTTCTTC.

This clonotype was seen a few times. This chain uses TRBV18 with TRBJ1-2; the D gene is possibly TRBD1 (6 bases). From germline, CDR1 is KGHSH and CDR2 LQKENI. V was trimmed by 3 bases and J by 0 bases, leaving 17 bases between them. The CDR3 has 17 amino acids. In DNA form, the CDR3 reads TGTGCCAGCTCACCTGTAGATACAGGGTATTCTAACTATGGCTACACCTTC. It encodes CASSPVDTGYSNYGYTF. Filled out from reference TRBV18 and TRBJ1-2, the complete variable domain reads NAGVMQNPRHLVRRRGQEARLRCSPMKGHSHVYWYRQLPEEGLKFMVYLQKENIIDESGMPKERFSAEFPKEGPSILRIQQVVRGDSAAYFCASSPVDTGYSNYGYTFGSGTRLTVV.

The chain uses TRBV20-1 and TRBJ1-5; D is possibly TRBD1 (5 bases). Per the germline V gene, CDR1 is DFQATT and CDR2 is SNEGSKA (reference sequence). Trimming left V 1 base short and J 0 bases short, with 10 bases between. The CDR3 is 15 residues long. CDR3 in DNA: TGCAGTGCTAGAGCCAGGGAATATAGCAATCAGCCCCAGCATTTT. Encoded protein: CSARAREYSNQPQHF.

The rearrangement joins TRBV12-3 or TRBV12-4 to TRBJ1-6, with D hard to call. V lost 2 bases and J 4 bases, leaving 9 bases between the germline ends. The CDR3 totals 15 residues. CDR3 sequence (DNA): TGTGCCAGCAGTTTAAGACAAGGGTATAATTCACCCCTCCACTTT. Translation gives CASSLRQGYNSPLHF.

The V gene is TRBV7-9, the J gene TRBJ2-2, with D maybe TRBD1 (5 bases). This CDR3 is built from 16 residues. The germline V and J ends were trimmed by 5 bases and 2 bases, with 15 bases remaining between them. Germline V lookup: CDR1 SEHNR, CDR2 FQNEAQ (reference sequence). CDR3 nucleotide sequence: TGTGCCAGCAGCCCAGAACCAGGGATCAACACCGGGGAGCTGTTTTTT. This translates into CASSPEPGINTGELFF. Together with reference TRBV7-9 and TRBJ2-2, the CDR3 gives the full variable domain: DTGVSQNPRHKITKRGQNVTFRCDPISEHNRLYWYRQTLGQGPEFLTYFQNEAQLEKSRLLSDRFSAERPKGSFSTLEIQRTEQGDSAMYLCASSPEPGINTGELFFGEGSRLTVL.

In this sample, this clonotype turned up a few times. The chain recombines TRBV5-1 with TRBJ1-2; D gene ambiguous. Germline V gene data show CDR1 as SGHRS and CDR2 as YFSETQ. The CDR3 sequence is 15 residues long. With 0 bases removed from V and 6 bases from J, the gap between germline ends came to 15 bases. CDR3 coding DNA: TGCGCCAGCAGCTTGGGCGGGCTACCGGGAAATGGCTACACCTTC. Protein product: CASSLGGLPGNGYTF. Supplemented by reference TRBV5-1 and TRBJ1-2, the full variable domain reads KAGVTQTPRYLIKTRGQQVTLSCSPISGHRSVSWYQQTPGQGLQFLFEYFSETQRNKGNFPGRFSGRQFSNSRSEMNVSTLELGDSALYLCASSLGGLPGNGYTFGSGTRLTVV.

This clonotype was found a few times. The rearrangement uses TRBV6-5 and TRBJ1-2, with 10 nucleotides matching TRBD1. This CDR3 is 14 amino acids long. The J segment lost 0 bases and the V segment lost 6 bases, leaving 1 base of the junction unmatched. The germline CDR1 and CDR2 sequences are MNHEY and SVGAGI. The CDR3 DNA is TGTGCCAGCAGGGGACAGGGGACTAACTATGGCTACACCTTC. It yields the protein CASRGQGTNYGYTF.

The chain links TRBV24-1 to TRBJ2-5, with TRBD2 matching over 10 bases. CDR3 size: 14 residues. Trimming removed 7 bases from V and 11 bases from J; junction bases left unmatched: 12. Germline loops: CDR1 KGHDR, CDR2 SFDVKD. The CDR3 is CATSTSGALNEQYF. The CDR3 region has the DNA TGTGCCACCAGCACTAGCGGGGCGTTGAATGAGCAGTACTTC.